This T cell receptor (beta chain) is from a study of cytomegalovirus exposure and HLA in healthy donors. General study findings and limits: Rare TCR sequences dominated, though some public TCRs recurred in many donors.

On this clone: Its antigen is unidentified.

The table came from immunoSEQ multiplex PCR; TCRdb's copy has only in-frame clones and leaves some out. This sample yields roughly 120,000 clones, of which approximately 85% are seen a single time; 4.5% to 6% belongs to the top ten. The CDR3 has 15 residues. The germline V gene has CDR1 SGHAT and CDR2 FQNNGV. The V and J ends lost 1 base and 4 bases respectively, with 11 bases between them. The sequence derives from a man younger than 30 in good health and CMV-seronegative. V and J are TRBV11-2 and TRBJ1-3, with a weak D call TRBD1 (5 bases). The material sequenced was PBMCs. The CDR3 spells CASSLAGGIGNTIYF. For the CDR3, the DNA is TGTGCCAGCAGCTTAGCGGGGGGTATCGGAAACACCATATATTTT.